The 27 T cell receptor beta chains listed next were all sequenced from one sample in a study of T-cell reconstitution after alpha-beta-depleted transplantation in children. It was with unique molecular identifiers that the TCRbeta library was prepared. TCRdb re-called the PCR reads with MiXCR, one entry per CDR3 protein. The table records 670,000 or so distinct CDR3 sequences, around 14% of them present only once. Source: PBMCs, taken before TCRalphabeta/CD19-depleted stem cell transplant. All receptors come from a girl aged 2 to 9 with congenital amegakaryocytic thrombocytopenia, due to receive a stem cell transplant.

This clonotype appeared many times. V gene TRBV5-1 combines with J gene TRBJ2-3, with 7 nucleotides matching TRBD2. The ends lost 3 bases at V and 4 bases at J; junction bases unmatched: 8. The germline V gene has CDR1 SGHRS and CDR2 YFSETQ. The CDR3 has 15 residues. CDR3 residues: CASSYRTSGADTQYF. In DNA form, the CDR3 reads TGCGCCAGCAGCTATAGAACGAGCGGGGCAGATACGCAGTATTTT.

The table lists this clonotype with a few counts. This chain links TRBV6-5 with TRBJ2-3, with D unresolved. Germline V gene lookup returns CDR1 MNHEY and CDR2 SVGAGI. The CDR3 has 14 amino acids. V was shortened by 4 bases and J by 2 bases, with 10 bases between the two germline ends. CDR3 sequence: CASSSGRNTDTQYF. CDR3 in DNA: TGTGCCAGCAGTTCTGGAAGAAACACAGATACGCAGTATTTT.

This clonotype was seen repeatedly, ten times or more. The chain employs TRBV5-1 and TRBJ2-6; possible D gene TRBD1, 5 bases. The CDR3 runs 17 residues. Germline CDR1 reads SGHRS; CDR2 reads YFSETQ. The V end was cut by 1 base, the J end by 2 bases, with 13 bases between. The CDR3 here is CASSLIVLGPGANVLTF. The DNA of the CDR3 is TGCGCCAGCAGCTTGATCGTTTTGGGGCCTGGGGCCAACGTCCTGACTTTC.

The chain couples TRBV20-1 to TRBJ1-1; no definite D call. The CDR3 runs 14 residues. CDR1 is DFQATT and CDR2 is SNEGSKA in the germline V gene (reference sequence). CDR3 amino acids: CKSGSLTSNTEAFF. DNA for the CDR3: TGCAAGTCGGGGTCGCTCACCTCGAACACTGAAGCTTTCTTT.

This clonotype was detected many times. The gene calls are TRBV5-1 and TRBJ2-1, with 13 bases fitting TRBD2. V lost 8 bases, J lost 8 bases, and 7 bases stayed unmatched. Germline V gene data show CDR1 as SGHRS and CDR2 as YFSETQ. This CDR3 spans 14 amino acids. The CDR3 DNA is TGCGCCAGTTGCTGGACTAGCGGGAGCGATGAGCAGTTCTTC. Its protein is CASCWTSGSDEQFF.

On this clonotype itself: A much larger clone sits a single nucleotide away, making a read error possible. This rearrangement joins TRBV20-1 to TRBJ2-3; 7 bases line up with TRBD2. V trimming: 3 bases; J trimming: 6 bases; junction bases outside the gene matches: 21. This CDR3 comprises 18 residues. Germline values: CDR1 DFQATT, CDR2 SNEGSKA (reference sequence). CDR3 sequence reads: CSARLLDWRESVQDTQYF. The CDR3 nucleotides read TGCAGTGCTAGGCTTCTAGACTGGCGGGAGTCGGTACAGGATACGCAGTATTTT.

The V call is TRBV5-5, the J call TRBJ2-3; D uncertain. The ends were cut back, 3 bases at V and 1 base at J, with 15 bases in the middle. This CDR3 is 16 amino acids long. Germline CDR1 and CDR2: SGHKS and YYEKEE (reference sequence). The CDR3 loop is CASSSEVPRRTDTQYF. The CDR3 DNA sequence: TGTGCCAGCAGCTCTGAAGTACCGAGACGCACAGATACGCAGTATTTT.

This clonotype has ten or more counts. V gene TRBV10-3 combines with J gene TRBJ1-4; D is undetermined. Germline V gene data show CDR1 as ENHRY and CDR2 as SYGVKD. Trimming cost V 0 bases and J 0 bases, with 2 bases left between them. CDR3 length: 14 amino acids. The CDR3 nucleotides read TGTGCCATCAGTGAGTCGACAACTAATGAAAAACTGTTTTTT. Translating it yields CAISESTTNEKLFF.

This clonotype was seen at least ten times. The gene calls are TRBV25-1 and TRBJ2-5; 8 bases match TRBD1. V trimming: 3 bases; J trimming: 0 bases; junction bases outside the gene matches: 3. Germline V CDR1 and CDR2: MGHDK, SYGVNS. This CDR3 spans 15 amino acids. The CDR3 sequence: CASSDDRGYQETQYF. The CDR3 nucleotides read TGTGCCAGCAGTGACGACAGGGGATACCAAGAGACCCAGTACTTC.

The chain links TRBV14 to TRBJ1-5, with a tentative D call TRBD1 (5 bases). The CDR3 sequence is 15 residues long. CDR1 and CDR2 from the germline V gene are SGHDN and FVKESK. Deletions cut 8 bases from V and 1 base from J, with 15 bases between. The CDR3 DNA sequence: TGTGCCAGCCGCCCCCCCGACAGAAGCAATCAGCCCCAGCATTTT. Its translation is CASRPPDRSNQPQHF.

As regards this clonotype: A clone one base away is much larger, so this may be a read error. This chain connects TRBV5-1 to TRBJ2-3; no definite D call. The CDR3 is made up of 17 amino acids. Between the trimmed V and J ends, which lost 0 bases and 0 bases, there was a span of 14 bases. Germline assignment: CDR1 SGHRS and CDR2 YFSETQ. As DNA, the CDR3 is TGCGCCAGCAGCTTGGGGCTTAGCAGCCTTAGCACAGATACGCAGTATTTT. This sequence encodes CASSLGLSSLSTDTQYF. Complete variable domain (other parts from reference TRBV5-1 and TRBJ2-3): KAGVTQTPRYLIKTRGQQVTLSCSPISGHRSVSWYQQTPGQGLQFLFEYFSETQRNKGNFPGRFSGRQFSNSRSEMNVSTLELGDSALYLCASSLGLSSLSTDTQYFGPGTRLTVL.

This clonotype was seen ten or more times. The chain links TRBV5-1 to TRBJ1-2; D is undetermined. Germline lookup yields CDR1 SGHRS and CDR2 YFSETQ. V lost 0 bases and J lost 4, with 10 bases in between. This CDR3 has 14 residues. As DNA, the CDR3 is TGCGCCAGCAGCTTGGCTGACGCAGTCTATGGCTACACCTTC. Its translation: CASSLADAVYGYTF.

About this clonotype itself: Germline is not matched at one junction end, which may reflect a read error. The chain has TRBV20-1 and TRBJ2-7; D unresolved. The CDR3 contains 14 residues. The germline V gene has CDR1 DFQATT and CDR2 SNEGSKA (reference sequence). The CDR3 sequence is CSARGRAASYEQYF. In DNA form, the CDR3 reads TGCAGTGCGAGAGGACGTGCCGCCTCCTACGAGCAGTACTTC.

This clonotype was picked up a small number of times. This chain links TRBV7-9 with TRBJ2-4; 7 nucleotides line up with TRBD2. Germline V gene data show CDR1 as SEHNR and CDR2 as FQNEAQ (reference sequence). The CDR3 is made up of 15 amino acids. Losses at the gene ends were 4 bases for V and 1 base for J; bases not matched to a gene: 4. CDR3 protein: CASSSWREAKNIQYF. The DNA for the CDR3 is TGTGCCAGCAGCTCGTGGCGGGAGGCCAAAAACATTCAGTACTTC.

The J gene is TRBJ2-5, the V gene TRBV5-1; TRBD2 matches 9 bases. The CDR3 sequence is 15 residues long. Trimming at V came to 3 bases and at J to 5 bases, leaving 8 bases not matched to a gene. In germline, CDR1 is SGHRS, CDR2 YFSETQ. CDR3 bases: TGCGCCAGCAGCTCCTCTAGCGGGACGTGGGAGACCCAGTACTTC. Amino acids: CASSSSSGTWETQYF. Complete variable domain (other parts from reference TRBV5-1 and TRBJ2-5): KAGVTQTPRYLIKTRGQQVTLSCSPISGHRSVSWYQQTPGQGLQFLFEYFSETQRNKGNFPGRFSGRQFSNSRSEMNVSTLELGDSALYLCASSSSSGTWETQYFGPGTRLLVL.

This clonotype was observed at least ten times. The chain is built from TRBV29-1 and TRBJ1-6; possibly TRBD1 for D (6 bases). The CDR3 is 12 amino acids. V lost 4 bases to trimming and J lost 10 bases, with 11 bases between them. Per the germline V gene, CDR1 is SQVTM and CDR2 is ANQGSEA. CDR3: CSVGGGGSPLHF. For the CDR3, the DNA is TGCAGCGTTGGAGGGGGGGGATCACCCCTCCACTTT. Filled out from reference TRBV29-1 and TRBJ1-6, the complete variable domain reads SAVISQKPSRDICQRGTSLTIQCQVDSQVTMMFWYRQQPGQSLTLIATANQGSEATYESGFVIDKFPISRPNLTFSTLTVSNMSPEDSSIYLCSVGGGGSPLHFGNGTRLTVT.

This clonotype was picked up many times. The rearrangement links TRBV12-3 or TRBV12-4 to TRBJ1-5, with D tentatively TRBD1 (6 bases). Trimming shortened V by 5 bases and J by 3 bases, and 17 bases separated the two germline ends. CDR3 size: 16 residues. Here the CDR3 DNA reads TGTGCCAGCAGTGAAAGCGCCGCAGGGGCCAATCAGCCCCAGCATTTT. Its protein product is CASSESAAGANQPQHF.

The chain has TRBV5-1 and TRBJ2-1; no definite D call. CDR3 length equals 13 residues. Germline CDR1 SGHRS, CDR2 YFSETQ. V was trimmed by 5 bases and J by 6 bases, leaving 12 bases between them. DNA of the CDR3: TGCGCCAGCAGTCTGCGGTCTAGCAATGAGCAGTTCTTC. Amino acid sequence: CASSLRSSNEQFF.

CDR3 sequence (DNA): TGTGCCACCAGCAGAGTTAGGGGCTATCCCCCATCAGACAATGAGCAGTTCTTC. Protein product: CATSRVRGYPPSDNEQFF. The chain recombines TRBV15 with TRBJ2-1; D perhaps matches TRBD1 (5 bases). V lost 1 base and J lost 5, with 21 bases in between. The length of the CDR3 is 18 residues. Germline CDR1 LNHNV, CDR2 YYDKDF (reference sequence).

This clonotype was seen repeatedly, ten times or more. The rearrangement joins TRBV29-1 to TRBJ1-5; no reliable D call. Germline assignment: CDR1 SQVTM and CDR2 ANQGSEA. CDR3 length: 12 residues. V was shortened by 5 bases and J by 5 bases, with 10 bases between the two germline ends. The CDR3 sequence is CSVQMLDQPQHF. The CDR3 nucleotides read TGCAGCGTTCAGATGCTGGATCAGCCCCAGCATTTT.

This clonotype was counted ten times or more. V is TRBV12-3 or TRBV12-4 and J is TRBJ2-3; 9 nucleotides align to TRBD2. This CDR3 has 15 amino acids. Trimming cost V 5 bases and J 8 bases; bases outside gene matches: 11. Written as DNA, the CDR3 is TGTGCCAGCAGTGTATCTAGCGGGACGCTTGGTACGCAGTATTTT. As protein: CASSVSSGTLGTQYF.

The genes are TRBV7-2 and TRBJ2-1; D possibly corresponds to TRBD2 (6 bases). The V and J ends lost 5 bases and 9 bases respectively, with 20 bases between them. Germline loops: CDR1 SGHTA, CDR2 FQGNSA. The CDR3 contains 15 residues. For the CDR3, the DNA is TGTGCCAGCAGCCCCCACCGGACCCCCGGGGGTGAGCAGTTCTTC. The encoded protein is CASSPHRTPGGEQFF.

This clonotype has at least ten counts. The rearrangement uses TRBV20-1 and TRBJ1-4; D uncertain. The CDR3 totals 13 residues. V gave up 3 bases and J gave up 6 bases, with 11 bases separating them. The germline gives CDR1 DFQATT, CDR2 SNEGSKA (reference sequence). The chain's CDR3 is CSASSSGDEKLFF. The CDR3 DNA reads as TGCAGTGCTAGTTCCTCAGGCGATGAAAAACTGTTTTTT.

In DNA form, the CDR3 reads TGCGCCAGCAGCCCCCGGGACCAAGAAATAAGCACAGATACGCAGTATTTT. The encoded protein is CASSPRDQEISTDTQYF. This chain joins TRBV4-1 and TRBJ2-3, with D perhaps given as TRBD1 or TRBD2 (5 bases each). CDR1 is MGHRA, CDR2 YSYEKL, per germline. Trimming stripped 4 bases from V and 0 bases from J, with 17 bases between. This CDR3 has 17 amino acids.

The rearrangement joins TRBV6-1 to TRBJ2-5; 7 bases are a match to TRBD2. CDR1 MNHNS and CDR2 SASEGT come from the germline V gene. The CDR3 sequence is 15 residues long. V lost 6 bases and J lost 0; bases outside the gene matches: 7. The CDR3 spells CASRAGTTYQETQYF. The CDR3 DNA reads as TGTGCCAGCAGGGCCGGGACTACGTACCAAGAGACCCAGTACTTC.

The CDR3 DNA reads TGTGCCAGCAGTTTAAATCCCGTGCCTGAAGCTTTCTTT. Amino acids: CASSLNPVPEAFF. This chain connects TRBV12-3 or TRBV12-4 to TRBJ1-1; D gene unclear. CDR3 length: 13 amino acids. Trimming stripped 2 bases from V and 6 bases from J, with 10 bases between.

This clonotype was observed a few times. The chain combines TRBV7-8 with TRBJ2-1, with 12 bases aligning to TRBD2. CDR3 size: 19 residues. V gave up 3 bases and J gave up 2 bases; unmatched junction bases: 11. Germline V gene data show CDR1 as SGHVS and CDR2 as FQNEAQ. The CDR3 nucleotides are TGTGCCAGCAGCTTTTTAAGCCTAGCGGGAGGGCCAGCCTACAATGAGCAGTTCTTC. The encoded protein is CASSFLSLAGGPAYNEQFF.